This note documents a single T cell receptor beta chain sequence. Its antigen is not yet known. No qualities accompany the bases; no much larger clone lies one base away. This specimen belongs to a study of brain T cells in children with intractable seizures listed by TCRdb under 2021. For the study in its entirety: As a first screen for immune gene transcripts, resected brain tissue from a few dozen pediatric epilepsy surgery cases was run on a NanoString immunology panel. About 70% of the 12 selected surgery cases also had pre-surgery blood sequenced, which left four cases with brain tissue only.

This specimen's time point label, per the study, means: resected brain tissue, or blood drawn just prior to surgery. The surgery cases that showed the highest brain T cell transcript signatures were chosen for TCR beta chain sequencing of brain tissue, and of blood when it was available. Before surgery, patients had received at least one anti-epileptic drug. The TCR-sequenced patients were children whose drug-resistant epilepsy was caused by tuberous sclerosis complex, focal cortical dysplasia, Rasmussen encephalitis or hemimegalencephaly. Bulk genomic DNA was extracted from unsorted brain tissue and whole blood with the Monarch genomic DNA purification kit. From cysteine to phenylalanine, the CDR3 is 13 amino acids long. The read is trimmed to its CDR3 DNA, 39 bases read in frame from base 1. The V and J ends are trimmed by 4 bases and 7 bases, leaving 11 bases between them. From the germline V gene (reference sequence), CDR1 is LNHDA and CDR2 is SQIVND.

TCR beta chain sequences were generated from genomic DNA using the immunoSEQ assay. In the paper's pipeline: CDR3 sequences not starting with the conserved framework cysteine at position 104 were manually removed. To get clonality, the normalized Shannon's Diversity Index was subtracted from one, giving values from 0 (maximal diversity) to 1 (oligoclonal). Chi-squared comparison-of-proportions tests were used to check whether the frequency of the same CDR3 differed between samples, for example brain versus blood. Public clonotypes were identified by searching immuneACCESS, and similarity to known antiviral clonotypes was assessed with the VDJdb browser. TCRdb provides this immuneACCESS table in a form limited to in-frame rearrangements. Some clones are lacking; in checked studies, under half of them reflect an unresolved V gene, and why the rest are absent is not known. V and J calls and clone size are those listed in that table; D and trimming were worked out from the DNA. The sample table records around 70,000 clones; under 95% of these occur just once. The top ten hold approximately 1.5% of the sample.

General conclusions and limits of the study: Because pre- and post-surgery blood were sequenced to different depths, clones absent from the pre-surgery sample may reflect undersampling. Viral specificity was inferred solely from CDR3 sequence similarity, and the HCMV serostatus of the patients was not known.

This clonotype originated in a boy younger than two with tuberous sclerosis and intractable seizures. The chain uses TRBV19 and TRBJ2-1; the D gene is not confidently resolved. The source was peripheral blood, collected at surgery. The sequenced DNA: TGTGCCAGTAGTAACCAGCCTTCTAATGAGCAGTTCTTC. Its coded protein is CASSNQPSNEQFF. Joined to the reference TRBV19 and TRBJ2-1 proteins, this CDR3 gives the full variable domain: DGGITQSPKYLFRKEGQNVTLSCEQNLNHDAMYWYRQDPGQGLRLIYYSQIVNDFQKGDIAEGYSVSREKKESFPLTVTSAQKNPTAFYLCASSNQPSNEQFFGPGTRLTVL.